This T cell receptor beta chain was documented in a study of identical twins. Study findings and constraints: Among out-of-frame alpha sequences shared by twins, low generation probability occurred in excess. There were fewer insertions in abundant cord blood beta clonotypes, but memory repertoires showed no such pattern. The analysis was cross-sectional rather than longitudinal within donors.

Template switching supplied a universal primer site; unique molecular identifiers were carried on the cDNA. TCRdb analysed the 5' RACE reads with MiXCR anew, one entry per CDR3 protein. Here the sample spans a few hundred thousand distinct CDR3 sequences, more than 9% being singletons. This clonotype was counted many times. Its antigen remains unknown. There are 13 residues in the CDR3. V was pared by 5 bases and J by 4 bases, with 10 bases between. In germline, CDR1 is SGHRS, CDR2 YFSETQ. Separately, the same data were catalogued under a study of yellow fever vaccine responses in identical twins.

The sequence derives from a woman aged 18-29 years in good health. The sequencing input was PBMCs. V is TRBV5-1 and J is TRBJ2-1; D unresolved. The CDR3 nucleotides are TGCGCCAGCAGAGAGGACGGGTACAATGAGCAGTTCTTC. Translating it yields CASREDGYNEQFF.